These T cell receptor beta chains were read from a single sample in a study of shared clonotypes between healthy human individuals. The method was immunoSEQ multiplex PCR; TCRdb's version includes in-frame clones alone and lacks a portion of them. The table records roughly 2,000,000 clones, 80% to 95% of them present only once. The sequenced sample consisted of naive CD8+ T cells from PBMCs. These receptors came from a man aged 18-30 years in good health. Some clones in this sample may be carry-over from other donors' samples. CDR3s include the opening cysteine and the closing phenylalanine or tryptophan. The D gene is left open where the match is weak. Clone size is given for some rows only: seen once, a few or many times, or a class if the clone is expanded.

TGTGCCACCAGGGACAGGAAGAACACTGAAGCTTTCTTT,CATRDRKNTEAFF,TRBV15,TRBJ1-1,-,TRBD1
TGTGCCAGCAGCTTGGGAGGGGCTTGGGTGAACACTGAAGCTTTCTTT,CASSLGGAWVNTEAFF,TRBV5-5,TRBJ1-1,-,-
TGTGCCAGCAGCCGCCCAGAGGCACCCCCTAACTATGGCTACACCTTC,CASSRPEAPPNYGYTF,TRBV7-9,TRBJ1-2,-,-
TGTGCCAGCAGTGACCCGGCGACGAATGAAAAACTGTTTTTT,CASSDPATNEKLFF,TRBV2,TRBJ1-4,-,-
TGTGCCAGCATCCCCCGGGGGGGAAATGGCAATGAGCAGTTCTTC,CASIPRGGNGNEQFF,TRBV27,TRBJ2-1,-,TRBD2
TGTGCCAGCAGCTTAGCGACTGGAAACACCATATATTTT,CASSLATGNTIYF,TRBV7-9,TRBJ1-3,-,-
TGTGCCAGCAGTTTGGGATCGACTTACGAGCAGTACTTC,CASSLGSTYEQYF,TRBV28,TRBJ2-7,-,-
TGTGCCAGCAGATATTTGAGGGGTTCGACTGAAGCTTTCTTT,CASRYLRGSTEAFF,TRBV5-6,TRBJ1-1,-,-
TGTGCCACCCGCCAGACAGGGTACGACTATGGCTACACCTTC,CATRQTGYDYGYTF,TRBV15,TRBJ1-2,-,TRBD1
TGTGCCAGCAGGCCAATTCAGCCCCAGCATTTT,CASRPIQPQHF,TRBV6-5,TRBJ1-5,-,-
TGTGCCAGCAGCCCCACGACAGGGAACCACTATGGCTACACCTTC,CASSPTTGNHYGYTF,TRBV11-2,TRBJ1-2,-,TRBD1
TGCGCCAGCAGCCGCCTACTAGCGGGAGCCTACAATGAGCAGTTCTTC,CASSRLLAGAYNEQFF,TRBV4-1,TRBJ2-1,once,TRBD2
TGTGCCAGCAGCGTGGGAACAGACGGGGGTGGTGGCTACACCTTC,CASSVGTDGGGGYTF,TRBV9,TRBJ1-2,-,-
TGTGCCAGCAGTTACGGGACGGCCGACAATGAGCAGTTCTTC,CASSYGTADNEQFF,TRBV6-5,TRBJ2-1,-,-
TGTGCCAGCAGCTTAGTCCCGAGGGGGATGGACACTGAAGCTTTCTTT,CASSLVPRGMDTEAFF,TRBV7-8,TRBJ1-1,-,-
TGTGCCAGCACCAACGGACCCGAGCAGTACTTC,CASTNGPEQYF,TRBV6-5,TRBJ2-7,-,-
TGTGCCAGCAGCCAGCCTAGCGGAACCGGGGAGCTGTTTTTT,CASSQPSGTGELFF,TRBV5-6,TRBJ2-2,-,TRBD2
TGTGCCAGCAGATTCATCTCAGGGGTAAGGACGAACACTGAAGCTTTCTTT,CASRFISGVRTNTEAFF,TRBV9,TRBJ1-1,-,-
TGTGCCAGCAGCGTAGGAGGAGGACTGAACACTGAAGCTTTCTTT,CASSVGGGLNTEAFF,TRBV9,TRBJ1-1,few,-
TGCAGCTCCCGATGGGGGGCGGAGGGGCGGGAAGAGACCCAGTACTTC,CSSRWGAEGREETQYF,TRBV29-1,TRBJ2-5,-,-
TGTGCCAGCAGTTGGGACCTGGGGGATCAGCCCCAGCATTTT,CASSWDLGDQPQHF,TRBV28,TRBJ1-5,once,-
TGTGCCAGCAGCTTGGGAACAGGGTACGAGCAGTACTTC,CASSLGTGYEQYF,TRBV5-6,TRBJ2-7,-,-
TGTGCCAGCAGCGAGGGACGTAACAATGAGCAGTTCTTC,CASSEGRNNEQFF,TRBV9,TRBJ2-1,-,-
TGTGCCAGCAGCCTCGGGCGGGCCTATCAGCCCCAGCATTTT,CASSLGRAYQPQHF,TRBV28,TRBJ1-5,-,-
TGTGCCAGCACCGCTAGCGGGAGGGCCTCCTACAATGAGCAGTTCTTC,CASTASGRASYNEQFF,TRBV9,TRBJ2-1,-,TRBD2